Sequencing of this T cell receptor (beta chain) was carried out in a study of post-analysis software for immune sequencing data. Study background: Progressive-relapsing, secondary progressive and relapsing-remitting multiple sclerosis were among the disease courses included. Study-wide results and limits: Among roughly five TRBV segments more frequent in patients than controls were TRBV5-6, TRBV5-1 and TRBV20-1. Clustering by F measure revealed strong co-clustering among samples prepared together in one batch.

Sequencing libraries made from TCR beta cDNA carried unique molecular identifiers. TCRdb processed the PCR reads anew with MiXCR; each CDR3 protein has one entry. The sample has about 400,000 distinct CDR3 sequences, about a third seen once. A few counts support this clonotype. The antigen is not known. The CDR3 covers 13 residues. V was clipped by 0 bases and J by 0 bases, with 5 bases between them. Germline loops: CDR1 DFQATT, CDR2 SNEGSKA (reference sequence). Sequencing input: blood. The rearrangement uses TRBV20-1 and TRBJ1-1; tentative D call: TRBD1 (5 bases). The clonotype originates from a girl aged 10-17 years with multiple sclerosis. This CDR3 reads CSARDRVNTEAFF. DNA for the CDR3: TGCAGTGCTAGAGACAGGGTGAACACTGAAGCTTTCTTT.